What follows is one TCR beta chain and its context. Authors' methods: Amplification of reference gene primers provided the estimated nucleated cell counts. TCRdb's table, derived via immunoSEQ multiplex PCR, lists solely in-frame clones and lacks some. V, J and clone size derive from that table, while D and trimming were established from the DNA sequence. The table shows about 190,000 clones, with over 75% occurring only once. This CDR3 contains 16 residues. Germline V CDR1 and CDR2: MDHEN, SYDVKM. Germline trimming cut 3 bases from V and 0 bases from J; bases unmatched to any gene: 6. This entry is derived from a study of blood T cell repertoires in COVID-19. Looking at the study overall: Donors in the United States, Italy and Spain gave samples during acute or convalescent COVID-19. T cells, B-cell-depleted T cells, or PBMCs supplied cDNA or gDNA.

The receptor was isolated from a man aged 45-65 years who had recovered from COVID-19. The material sequenced was peripheral blood. The rearrangement joins TRBV28 to TRBJ1-2, with 8 bases aligning to TRBD1. As DNA, the CDR3 is TGTGCCAGCAGTTTTGGAGGGACAGGACCTAACTATGGCTACACCTTC. Amino acids: CASSFGGTGPNYGYTF.